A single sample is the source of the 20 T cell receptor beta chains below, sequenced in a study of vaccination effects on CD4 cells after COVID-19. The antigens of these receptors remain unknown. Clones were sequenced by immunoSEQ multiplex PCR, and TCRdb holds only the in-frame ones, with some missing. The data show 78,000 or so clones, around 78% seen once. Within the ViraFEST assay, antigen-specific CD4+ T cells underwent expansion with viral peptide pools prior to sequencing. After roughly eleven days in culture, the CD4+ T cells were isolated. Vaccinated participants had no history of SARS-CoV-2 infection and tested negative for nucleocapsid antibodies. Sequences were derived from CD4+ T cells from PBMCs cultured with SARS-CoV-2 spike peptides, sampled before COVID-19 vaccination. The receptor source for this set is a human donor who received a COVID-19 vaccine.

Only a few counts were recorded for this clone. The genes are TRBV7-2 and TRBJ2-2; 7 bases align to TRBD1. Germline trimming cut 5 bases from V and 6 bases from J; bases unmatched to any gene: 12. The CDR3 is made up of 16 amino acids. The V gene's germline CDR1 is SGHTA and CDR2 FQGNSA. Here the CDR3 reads CASSLRDSGSPGELFF. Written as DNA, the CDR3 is TGTGCCAGCAGCCTCCGGGACAGTGGTAGTCCCGGGGAGCTGTTTTTT.

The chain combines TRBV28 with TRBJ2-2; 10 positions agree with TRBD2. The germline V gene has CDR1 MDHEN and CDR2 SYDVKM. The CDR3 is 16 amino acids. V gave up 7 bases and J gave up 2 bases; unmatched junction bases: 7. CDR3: CASTASGGHNTGELFF. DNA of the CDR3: TGTGCCAGCACTGCTAGCGGGGGCCACAACACCGGGGAGCTGTTTTTT. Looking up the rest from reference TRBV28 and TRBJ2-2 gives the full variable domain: DVKVTQSSRYLVKRTGEKVFLECVQDMDHENMFWYRQDPGLGLRLIYFSYDVKMKEKGDIPEGYSVSREKKERFSLILESASTNQTSMYLCASTASGGHNTGELFFGEGSRLTVL.

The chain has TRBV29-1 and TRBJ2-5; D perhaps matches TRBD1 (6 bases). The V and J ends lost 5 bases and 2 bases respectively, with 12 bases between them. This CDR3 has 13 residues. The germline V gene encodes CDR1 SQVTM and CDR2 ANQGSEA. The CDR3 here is CSVLRGRQETQYF. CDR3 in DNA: TGCAGCGTTCTCAGGGGTCGGCAAGAGACCCAGTACTTC. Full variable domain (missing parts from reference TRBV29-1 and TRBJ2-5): SAVISQKPSRDICQRGTSLTIQCQVDSQVTMMFWYRQQPGQSLTLIATANQGSEATYESGFVIDKFPISRPNLTFSTLTVSNMSPEDSSIYLCSVLRGRQETQYFGPGTRLLVL.

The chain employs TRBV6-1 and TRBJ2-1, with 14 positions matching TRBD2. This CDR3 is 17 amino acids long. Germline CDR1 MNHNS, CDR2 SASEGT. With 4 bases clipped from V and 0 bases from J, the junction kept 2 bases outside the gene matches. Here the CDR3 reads CASSGGTSGGSYNEQFF. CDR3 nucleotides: TGTGCCAGCAGTGGAGGGACTAGCGGGGGCTCCTACAATGAGCAGTTCTTC.

This chain's CDR3 is CSHSRAGVRNEQFF. CDR3 in DNA: TGCAGCCACTCGAGGGCGGGGGTACGAAATGAGCAGTTCTTC. The rearrangement joins TRBV29-1 to TRBJ2-1; the match to TRBD2 covers 7 bases. CDR1 is SQVTM, CDR2 ANQGSEA, per germline. The V segment lost 8 bases and the J segment 7 bases; nucleotides outside the gene matches: 14. The CDR3 length is 14 residues.

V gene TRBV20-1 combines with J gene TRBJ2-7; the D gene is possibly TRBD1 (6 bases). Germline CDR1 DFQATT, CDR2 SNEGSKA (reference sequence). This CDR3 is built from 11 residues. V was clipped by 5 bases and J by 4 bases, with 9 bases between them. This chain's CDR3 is CSALQGYEQYV. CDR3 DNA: TGCAGTGCTCTACAGGGTTACGAGCAGTACGTC.

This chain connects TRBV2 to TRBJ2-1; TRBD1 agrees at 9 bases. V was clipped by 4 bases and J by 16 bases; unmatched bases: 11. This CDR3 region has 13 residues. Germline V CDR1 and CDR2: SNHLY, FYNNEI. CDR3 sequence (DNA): TGTGCCAGCAGTGCTCAGTCGGGGGACAGGGACTTCTTC. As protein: CASSAQSGDRDFF.

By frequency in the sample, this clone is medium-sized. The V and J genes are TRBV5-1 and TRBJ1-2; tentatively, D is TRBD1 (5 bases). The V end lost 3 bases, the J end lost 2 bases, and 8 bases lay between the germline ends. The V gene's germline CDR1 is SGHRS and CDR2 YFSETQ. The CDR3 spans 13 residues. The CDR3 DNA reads TGCGCCAGCAGCTCACAGGCGAACTATGGCTACACCTTC. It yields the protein CASSSQANYGYTF.

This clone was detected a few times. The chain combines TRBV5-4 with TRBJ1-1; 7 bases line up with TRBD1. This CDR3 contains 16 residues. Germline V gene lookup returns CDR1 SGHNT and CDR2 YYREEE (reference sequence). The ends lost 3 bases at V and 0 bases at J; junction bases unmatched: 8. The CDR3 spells CASSWGPGQMNTEAFF. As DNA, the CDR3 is TGTGCCAGCAGCTGGGGCCCGGGACAGATGAACACTGAAGCTTTCTTT.

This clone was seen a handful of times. As DNA, the CDR3 is TGTGCCAGCAAGGGCGGGGCAGCCTTCTATGGCTACACCTTC. Translating it yields CASKGGAAFYGYTF. This chain uses TRBV2 with TRBJ1-2; tentative D call: TRBD1 (5 bases). Germline lookup yields CDR1 SNHLY and CDR2 FYNNEI. The CDR3 consists of 14 residues. Trimming stripped 7 bases from V and 4 bases from J, with 16 bases between.

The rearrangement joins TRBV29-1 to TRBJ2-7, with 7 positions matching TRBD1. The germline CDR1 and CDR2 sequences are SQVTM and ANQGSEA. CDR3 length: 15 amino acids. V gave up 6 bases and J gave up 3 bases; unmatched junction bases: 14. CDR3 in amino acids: CSVTKLKGQSYEQYV. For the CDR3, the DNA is TGCAGCGTGACGAAACTAAAGGGACAGAGCTACGAGCAGTACGTC.

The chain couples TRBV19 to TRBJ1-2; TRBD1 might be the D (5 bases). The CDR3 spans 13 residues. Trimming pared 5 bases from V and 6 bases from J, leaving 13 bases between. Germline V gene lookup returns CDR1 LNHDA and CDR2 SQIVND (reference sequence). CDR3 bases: TGTGCCAGTAGTTATGGCAGGGATGATGGCTACACCTTC. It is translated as CASSYGRDDGYTF.

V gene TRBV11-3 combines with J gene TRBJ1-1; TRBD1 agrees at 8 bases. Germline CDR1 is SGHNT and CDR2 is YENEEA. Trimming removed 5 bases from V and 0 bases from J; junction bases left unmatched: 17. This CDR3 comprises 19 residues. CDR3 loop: CASSISRTGNSPLNTEAFF. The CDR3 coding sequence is TGTGCCAGCAGCATCTCCAGGACAGGGAATTCACCCCTGAACACTGAAGCTTTCTTT.

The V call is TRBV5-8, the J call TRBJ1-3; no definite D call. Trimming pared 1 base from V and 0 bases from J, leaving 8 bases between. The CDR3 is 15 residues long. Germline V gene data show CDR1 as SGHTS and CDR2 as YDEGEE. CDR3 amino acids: CASSLRQSSGNTIYF. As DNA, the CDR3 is TGTGCCAGCAGCTTGAGGCAGAGCTCTGGAAACACCATATATTTT.

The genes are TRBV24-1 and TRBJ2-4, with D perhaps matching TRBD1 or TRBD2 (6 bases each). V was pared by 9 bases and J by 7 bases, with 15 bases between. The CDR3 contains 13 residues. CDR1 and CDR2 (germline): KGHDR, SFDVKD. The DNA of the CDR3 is TGTGCCACCGGGGACGGGGGCGACAACATTCAGTACTTC. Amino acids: CATGDGGDNIQYF.

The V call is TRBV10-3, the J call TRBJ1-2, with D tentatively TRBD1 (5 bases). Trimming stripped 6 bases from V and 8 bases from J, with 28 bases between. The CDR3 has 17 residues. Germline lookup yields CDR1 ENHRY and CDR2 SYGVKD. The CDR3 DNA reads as TGTGCCATCAGACCAAGCCCTTTGGGGGGAGAAACTCGCGGCTACACCTTC. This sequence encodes CAIRPSPLGGETRGYTF.

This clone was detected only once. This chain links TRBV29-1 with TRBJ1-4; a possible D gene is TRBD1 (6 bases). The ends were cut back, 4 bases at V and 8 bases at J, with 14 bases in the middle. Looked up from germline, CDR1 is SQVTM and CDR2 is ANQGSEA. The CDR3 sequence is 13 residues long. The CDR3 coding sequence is TGCAGCGTTGTCAGGGGTCCGGAAGAAAAACTGTTTTTT. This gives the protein CSVVRGPEEKLFF.

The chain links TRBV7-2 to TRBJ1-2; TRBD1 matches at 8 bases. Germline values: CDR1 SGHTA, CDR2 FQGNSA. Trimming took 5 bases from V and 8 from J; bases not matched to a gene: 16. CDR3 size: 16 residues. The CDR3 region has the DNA TGTGCCAGCAGCCCAACCTCGGGGCACAGGGGGAACGGCTACACCTTC. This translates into CASSPTSGHRGNGYTF. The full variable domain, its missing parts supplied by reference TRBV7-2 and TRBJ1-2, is GAGVSQSPSNKVTEKGKDVELRCDPISGHTALYWYRQSLGQGLEFLIYFQGNSAPDKSGLPSDRFSAERTGGSVSTLTIQRTQQEDSAVYLCASSPTSGHRGNGYTFGSGTRLTVV.

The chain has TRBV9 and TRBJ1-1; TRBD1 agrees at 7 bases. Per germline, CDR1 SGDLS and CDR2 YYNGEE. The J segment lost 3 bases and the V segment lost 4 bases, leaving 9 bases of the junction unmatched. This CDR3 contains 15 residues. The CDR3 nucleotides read TGTGCCAGCAGCCCCAGGGGCAGGGGGGACACTGAAGCTTTCTTT. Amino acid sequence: CASSPRGRGDTEAFF.

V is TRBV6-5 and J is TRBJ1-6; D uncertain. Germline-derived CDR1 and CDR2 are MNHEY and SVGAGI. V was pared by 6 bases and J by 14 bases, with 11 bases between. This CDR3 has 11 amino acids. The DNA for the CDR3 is TGTGCCAGCAGCCCCGATCTTGCCCTCCACTTT. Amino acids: CASSPDLALHF.